The rows below give T cell receptor beta chains drawn from one sample of a study of cytotoxic CD8 clonotypes in ibrutinib-treated CLL. Only in-frame clones appear in the TCRdb table, and some are missing; sequencing was by immunoSEQ multiplex PCR. The sample carries about 300,000 clones, 60% to 80% recorded once. The material sequenced was PBMCs, taken at disease progression, from a patient treated with ibrutinib. The receptors derive from a human donor with chronic lymphocytic leukemia. Each CDR3 is given with its conserved first and last residue. A D gene is named only where the DNA matches it firmly. Clone size, where shown, is once, few, many, or a class for clones that have expanded.

size,J,V,D,CDR3,DNA
few,TRBJ2-2,TRBV27,.,CASSKRPPRLRTRASGELFF,TGTGCCAGCAGCAAACGTCCACCTCGTTTGCGGACGAGAGCATCTGGGGAGCTGTTTTTT
.,TRBJ2-5,TRBV5-6,TRBD2,CASSFGGQETQYF,TGTGCCAGCAGCTTCGGGGGGCAAGAGACCCAGTACTTC
once,TRBJ1-2,TRBV9,.,CASSVREGPLANYGYTF,TGTGCCAGCAGCGTACGGGAGGGGCCTCTAGCTAACTATGGCTACACCTTC
.,TRBJ1-1,TRBV28,TRBD1,CASTLLGQSYTEAFF,TGTGCCAGCACCCTTCTGGGACAGAGCTACACTGAAGCTTTCTTT
.,TRBJ1-1,TRBV11-2,.,CASSLAVGTEAFF,TGTGCCAGCAGCTTAGCAGTGGGCACTGAAGCTTTCTTT
once,TRBJ2-7,TRBV11-2,.,CASSPPGYEQYF,TGTGCCAGCAGCCCCCCAGGCTACGAGCAGTACTTC
.,TRBJ2-3,TRBV29-1,TRBD2,CSVGGGSGGSTDTQYF,TGCAGCGTTGGGGGCGGGAGCGGGGGATCCACAGATACGCAGTATTTT
.,TRBJ2-7,TRBV28,TRBD1,CASSSRWTGANEQYF,TGTGCCAGCAGTTCTCGCTGGACAGGGGCAAACGAGCAGTACTTC
few,TRBJ1-1,TRBV28,.,CASEGSTNTEAFF,TGTGCCAGCGAGGGGTCGACGAACACTGAAGCTTTCTTT
few,TRBJ2-2,TRBV18,.,CASSQGPGELFF,TGTGCCAGCTCACAGGGACCCGGGGAGCTGTTTTTT
many,TRBJ1-6,TRBV2,.,CASSATLGTPLHF,TGTGCCAGCAGTGCCACACTTGGGACACCCCTCCACTTT
few,TRBJ2-5,TRBV9,.,CASSVEGGQETQYF,TGTGCCAGCAGCGTAGAAGGAGGGCAAGAGACCCAGTACTTC
.,TRBJ1-2,TRBV25-1,.,CASSTVLHGYTF,TGTGCCAGCTCGACAGTTCTACATGGCTACACCTTC
.,TRBJ1-2,TRBV2,TRBD1,CASRPRTGRVHGYTF,TGTGCCAGCAGGCCTAGGACAGGCAGGGTTCATGGCTACACCTTC
many,TRBJ2-1,TRBV6-5,.,CASGGHNEQFF,TGTGCCAGCGGAGGCCACAATGAGCAGTTCTTC
.,TRBJ1-2,TRBV4-1,TRBD1,CASSQRDSPISYTF,TGCGCCAGCAGCCAACGGGACAGCCCCATCAGCTACACCTTC
.,TRBJ2-7,TRBV10-3,TRBD1,CAISERPGQAPRGNF,TGTGCCATCAGTGAGCGGCCGGGACAGGCCCCTCGCGGGAACTTC
.,TRBJ2-1,TRBV7-6,TRBD1,CASSHGQGAYNEQFF,TGTGCCAGCAGCCATGGACAGGGGGCCTACAATGAGCAGTTCTTC
.,TRBJ2-3,TRBV7-3,TRBD2,CASSAGLAGGYDTQYF,TGTGCCAGCAGCGCTGGACTAGCGGGGGGTTACGATACGCAGTATTTT
.,TRBJ2-7,TRBV10-3,TRBD1,CAISETGAREQYF,TGTGCCATCAGCGAGACAGGGGCCCGTGAGCAGTACTTC
few,TRBJ1-5,TRBV7-7,TRBD1,CASRPGQGYSNQPQHF,TGTGCCAGCAGACCAGGACAGGGGTATAGCAATCAGCCCCAGCATTTT
.,TRBJ2-5,TRBV5-4,.,CASSRWTVEWGKETQYF,TGTGCCAGCAGCCGGTGGACAGTTGAGTGGGGGAAAGAGACCCAGTACTTC
few,TRBJ1-2,TRBV11-2,.,CASSLDTRNRYGYTF,TGTGCCAGCAGCTTAGATACCAGGAATCGATATGGCTACACCTTC
.,TRBJ2-2,TRBV9,.,CASSVGNGELFF,TGTGCCAGCAGCGTAGGGAACGGGGAGCTGTTTTTT
few,TRBJ1-3,TRBV11-2,.,CASSFDGDTIYF,TGTGCCAGCAGCTTCGACGGCGACACCATATATTTT
.,TRBJ2-5,TRBV9,.,CASSVGGWDQETQYF,TGTGCCAGCAGCGTAGGGGGGTGGGACCAAGAGACCCAGTACTTC
.,TRBJ2-7,TRBV28,TRBD2,CASRGGAAYEQYF,TGTGCCAGCAGGGGAGGGGCAGCCTACGAGCAGTACTTC
.,TRBJ1-5,TRBV27,.,CASSSLQGWDQPQHF,TGTGCCAGCAGTTCGCTACAGGGATGGGATCAGCCCCAGCATTTT
.,TRBJ2-2,TRBV7-2,TRBD1,CASSPRTGGGELFF,TGTGCCAGCAGCCCGCGAACAGGGGGCGGGGAGCTGTTTTTT
.,TRBJ2-7,TRBV6-6,.,CASSYSRHFSYEQYF,TGTGCCAGCAGTTACTCGCGACATTTCTCCTACGAGCAGTACTTC
.,TRBJ2-7,TRBV18,TRBD2,CASSPPGLAGPLIYEQYF,TGTGCCAGCTCACCACCGGGGCTAGCGGGGCCGTTAATCTACGAGCAGTACTTC
.,TRBJ2-1,TRBV7-6,.,CASSLASSSYNEQFF,TGTGCCAGCAGCTTAGCCTCCAGCTCCTACAATGAGCAGTTCTTC
.,TRBJ2-4,TRBV10-2,TRBD1,CASSGQGLKNIQYF,TGCGCCAGCAGTGGACAGGGTTTGAAAAACATTCAGTACTTC
.,TRBJ2-7,TRBV7-8,.,CASSQWGGASRYEQYF,TGTGCCAGCAGCCAGTGGGGCGGGGCGAGTAGGTACGAGCAGTACTTC
.,TRBJ2-1,TRBV14,TRBD2,CASSAGVGAGAIAYNEQFF,TGTGCCAGCAGCGCCGGAGTCGGGGCGGGAGCCATCGCCTACAATGAGCAGTTCTTC
once,TRBJ1-5,TRBV4-3,.,CASSQDGGGRQPQHF,TGCGCCAGCAGCCAAGACGGGGGGGGCCGGCAGCCCCAGCATTTT
.,TRBJ2-1,TRBV5-1,TRBD2,CASSRSGGLNNEQFF,TGCGCCAGCAGCAGAAGCGGGGGCCTGAACAATGAGCAGTTCTTC
few,TRBJ2-7,TRBV20-1,.,CSARDGYEQYF,TGCAGTGCTAGAGACGGGTACGAGCAGTACTTC
.,TRBJ2-6,TRBV27,.,CASSSIQWYSGANVLTF,TGTGCCAGCAGTTCTATTCAGTGGTACTCTGGGGCCAACGTCCTGACTTTC
few,TRBJ2-4,TRBV6-5,TRBD1,CASRGQGAPGQYF,TGTGCCAGCCGGGGACAGGGGGCGCCCGGACAGTACTTC
.,TRBJ2-7,TRBV19,TRBD1,CASSVQGVGSYEQYF,TGTGCCAGTAGTGTGCAGGGGGTTGGATCCTACGAGCAGTACTTC
.,TRBJ1-3,TRBV11-2,.,CASSLGEGRISGNTIYF,TGTGCCAGCAGCTTAGGGGAGGGCCGAATCTCTGGAAACACCATATATTTT
.,TRBJ2-3,TRBV11-1,TRBD2,CASSPGLASRTDTQYF,TGTGCCAGCAGCCCGGGACTAGCAAGCCGCACAGATACGCAGTATTTT
.,TRBJ1-5,TRBV4-3,.,CASSQDLGVAQPQHF,TGCGCCAGCAGCCAAGATTTGGGGGTGGCTCAGCCCCAGCATTTT